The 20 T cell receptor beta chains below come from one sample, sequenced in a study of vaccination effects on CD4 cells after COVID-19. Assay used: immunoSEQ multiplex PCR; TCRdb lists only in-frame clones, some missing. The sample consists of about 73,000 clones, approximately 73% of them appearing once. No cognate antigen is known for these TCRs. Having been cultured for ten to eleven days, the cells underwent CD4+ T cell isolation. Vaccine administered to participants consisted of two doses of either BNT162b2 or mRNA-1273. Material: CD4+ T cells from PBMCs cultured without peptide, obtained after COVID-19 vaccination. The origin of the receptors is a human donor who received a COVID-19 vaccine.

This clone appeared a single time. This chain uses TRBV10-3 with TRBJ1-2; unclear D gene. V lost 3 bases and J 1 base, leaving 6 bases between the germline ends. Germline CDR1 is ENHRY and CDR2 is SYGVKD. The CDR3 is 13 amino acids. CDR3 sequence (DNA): TGTGCCATCAGTGACTGGTATAACTATGGCTACACCTTC. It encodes CAISDWYNYGYTF.

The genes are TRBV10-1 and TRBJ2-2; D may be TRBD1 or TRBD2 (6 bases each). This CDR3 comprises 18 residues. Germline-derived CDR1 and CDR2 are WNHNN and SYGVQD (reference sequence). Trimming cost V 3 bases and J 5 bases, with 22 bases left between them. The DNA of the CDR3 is TGCGCCAGCAGTGACCCAACAACGAGGGGGGCGCAAACCGGGGAGCTGTTTTTT. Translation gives CASSDPTTRGAQTGELFF.

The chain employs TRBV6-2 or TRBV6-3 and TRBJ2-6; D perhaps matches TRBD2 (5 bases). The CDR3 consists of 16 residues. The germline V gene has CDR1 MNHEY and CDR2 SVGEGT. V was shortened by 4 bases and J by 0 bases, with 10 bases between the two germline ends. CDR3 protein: CASSSAASSGANVLTF. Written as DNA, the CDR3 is TGTGCCAGCAGTTCAGCGGCTAGCTCTGGGGCCAACGTCCTGACTTTC.

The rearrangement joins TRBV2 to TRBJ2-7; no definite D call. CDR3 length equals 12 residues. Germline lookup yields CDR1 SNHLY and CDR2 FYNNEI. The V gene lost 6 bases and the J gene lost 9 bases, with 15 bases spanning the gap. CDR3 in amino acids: CASSPQGSSQYV. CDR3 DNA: TGTGCCAGCAGCCCACAAGGATCGTCGCAGTACGTC.

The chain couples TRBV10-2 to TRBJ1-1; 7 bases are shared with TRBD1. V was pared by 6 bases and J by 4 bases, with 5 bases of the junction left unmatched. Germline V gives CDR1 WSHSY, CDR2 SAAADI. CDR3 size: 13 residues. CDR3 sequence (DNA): TGCGCCAGCAGACAGGGGTGGGCCACTGAAGCTTTCTTT. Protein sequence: CASRQGWATEAFF.

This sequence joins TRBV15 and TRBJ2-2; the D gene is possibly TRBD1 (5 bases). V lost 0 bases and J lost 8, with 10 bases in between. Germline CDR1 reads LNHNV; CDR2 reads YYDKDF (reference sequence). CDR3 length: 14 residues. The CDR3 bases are TGTGCCACCAGCAGAGACAGGGCCCAAGGGGAGCTGTTTTTT. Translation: CATSRDRAQGELFF.

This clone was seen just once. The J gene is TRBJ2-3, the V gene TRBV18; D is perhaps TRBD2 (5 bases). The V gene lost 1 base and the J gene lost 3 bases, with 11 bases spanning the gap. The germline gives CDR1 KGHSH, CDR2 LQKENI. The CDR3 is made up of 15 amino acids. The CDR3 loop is CASSPQREPTDTQYF. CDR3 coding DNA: TGTGCCAGCTCACCACAGAGGGAACCAACAGATACGCAGTATTTT.

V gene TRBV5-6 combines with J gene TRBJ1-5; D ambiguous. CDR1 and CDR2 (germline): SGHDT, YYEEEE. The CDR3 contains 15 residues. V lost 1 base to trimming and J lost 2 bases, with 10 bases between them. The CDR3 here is CASSLRRSGNQPQHF. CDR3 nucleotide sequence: TGTGCCAGCAGCTTGCGCAGGAGCGGCAATCAGCCCCAGCATTTT.

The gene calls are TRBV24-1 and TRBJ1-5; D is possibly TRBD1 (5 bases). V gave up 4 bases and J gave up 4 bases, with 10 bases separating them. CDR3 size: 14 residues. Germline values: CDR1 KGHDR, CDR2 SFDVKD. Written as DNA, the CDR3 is TGTGCCACCAGTGACAGGGTTTCAAATCAGCCCCAGCATTTT. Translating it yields CATSDRVSNQPQHF.

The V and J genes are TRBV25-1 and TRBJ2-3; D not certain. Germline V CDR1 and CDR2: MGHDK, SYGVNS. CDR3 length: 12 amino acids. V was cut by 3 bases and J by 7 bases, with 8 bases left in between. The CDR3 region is CASSELLNTQYF. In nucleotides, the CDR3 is TGTGCCAGCAGTGAGTTGCTAAATACGCAGTATTTT.

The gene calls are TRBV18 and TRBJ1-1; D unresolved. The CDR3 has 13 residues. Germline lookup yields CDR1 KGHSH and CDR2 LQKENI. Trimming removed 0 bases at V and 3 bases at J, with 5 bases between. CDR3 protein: CASSPPSDTEAFF. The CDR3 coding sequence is TGTGCCAGCTCACCACCAAGTGACACTGAAGCTTTCTTT.

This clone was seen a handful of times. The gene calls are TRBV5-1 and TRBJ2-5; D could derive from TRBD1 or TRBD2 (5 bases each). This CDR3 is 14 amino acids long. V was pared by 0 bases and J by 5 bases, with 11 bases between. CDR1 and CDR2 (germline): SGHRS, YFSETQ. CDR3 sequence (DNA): TGCGCCAGCAGCTTGGGGGGCGGGCTGGAGACCCAGTACTTC. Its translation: CASSLGGGLETQYF.

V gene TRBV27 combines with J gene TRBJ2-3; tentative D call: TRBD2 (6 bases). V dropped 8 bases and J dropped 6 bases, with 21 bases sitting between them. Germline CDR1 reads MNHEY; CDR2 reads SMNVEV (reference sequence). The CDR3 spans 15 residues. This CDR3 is CASCPAGLGGDTQYF. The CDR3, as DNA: TGTGCCAGCTGCCCTGCGGGACTTGGGGGTGATACGCAGTATTTT.

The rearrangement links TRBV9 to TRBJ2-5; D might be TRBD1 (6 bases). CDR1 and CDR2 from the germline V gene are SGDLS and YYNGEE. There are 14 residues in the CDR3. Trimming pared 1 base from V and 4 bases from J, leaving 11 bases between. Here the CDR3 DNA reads TGTGCCAGCAGCGTACAGGGGTCGGGAGAGACCCAGTACTTC. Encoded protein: CASSVQGSGETQYF.

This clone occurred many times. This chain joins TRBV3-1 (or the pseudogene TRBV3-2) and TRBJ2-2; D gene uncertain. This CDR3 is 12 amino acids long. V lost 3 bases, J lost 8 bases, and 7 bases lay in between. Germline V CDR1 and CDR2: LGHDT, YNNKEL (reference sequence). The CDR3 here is CASSHGRGELFF. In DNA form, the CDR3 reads TGTGCCAGCAGCCACGGTCGGGGGGAGCTGTTTTTT.

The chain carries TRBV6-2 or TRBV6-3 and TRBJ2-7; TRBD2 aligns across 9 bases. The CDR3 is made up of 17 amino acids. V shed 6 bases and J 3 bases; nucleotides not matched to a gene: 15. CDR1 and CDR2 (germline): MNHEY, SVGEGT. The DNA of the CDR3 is TGTGCCAGCAGCTCCCGCCCAAGCGGGGGGCCAAACTACGAGCAGTACGTC. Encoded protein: CASSSRPSGGPNYEQYV.

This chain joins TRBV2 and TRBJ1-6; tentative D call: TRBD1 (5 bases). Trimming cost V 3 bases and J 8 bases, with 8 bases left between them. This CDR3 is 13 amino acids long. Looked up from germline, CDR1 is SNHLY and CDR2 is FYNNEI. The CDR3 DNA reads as TGTGCCAGCAGTGAGAAAGGGGATTCACCCCTCCACTTT. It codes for CASSEKGDSPLHF.

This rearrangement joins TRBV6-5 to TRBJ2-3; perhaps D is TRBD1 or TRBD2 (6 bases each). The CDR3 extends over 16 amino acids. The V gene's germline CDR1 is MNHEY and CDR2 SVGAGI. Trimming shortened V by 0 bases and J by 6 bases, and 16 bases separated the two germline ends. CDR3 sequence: CASSYSQGRFMDTQYF. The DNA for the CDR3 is TGTGCCAGCAGTTACTCCCAGGGGAGGTTTATGGATACGCAGTATTTT.

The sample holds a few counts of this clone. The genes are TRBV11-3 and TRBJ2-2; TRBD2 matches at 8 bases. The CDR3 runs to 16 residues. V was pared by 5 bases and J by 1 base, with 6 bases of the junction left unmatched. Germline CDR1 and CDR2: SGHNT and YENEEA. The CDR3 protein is CASSPGGARNTGELFF. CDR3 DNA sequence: TGTGCCAGCAGCCCCGGGGGGGCTAGGAACACCGGGGAGCTGTTTTTT.

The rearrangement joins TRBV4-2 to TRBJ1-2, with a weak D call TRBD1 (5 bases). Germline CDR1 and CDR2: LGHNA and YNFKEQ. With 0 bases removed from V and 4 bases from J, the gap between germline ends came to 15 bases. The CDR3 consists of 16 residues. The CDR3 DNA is TGTGCCAGCAGCCAAGATCCGCAGGCAGGGAGCTATGGCTACACCTTC. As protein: CASSQDPQAGSYGYTF.